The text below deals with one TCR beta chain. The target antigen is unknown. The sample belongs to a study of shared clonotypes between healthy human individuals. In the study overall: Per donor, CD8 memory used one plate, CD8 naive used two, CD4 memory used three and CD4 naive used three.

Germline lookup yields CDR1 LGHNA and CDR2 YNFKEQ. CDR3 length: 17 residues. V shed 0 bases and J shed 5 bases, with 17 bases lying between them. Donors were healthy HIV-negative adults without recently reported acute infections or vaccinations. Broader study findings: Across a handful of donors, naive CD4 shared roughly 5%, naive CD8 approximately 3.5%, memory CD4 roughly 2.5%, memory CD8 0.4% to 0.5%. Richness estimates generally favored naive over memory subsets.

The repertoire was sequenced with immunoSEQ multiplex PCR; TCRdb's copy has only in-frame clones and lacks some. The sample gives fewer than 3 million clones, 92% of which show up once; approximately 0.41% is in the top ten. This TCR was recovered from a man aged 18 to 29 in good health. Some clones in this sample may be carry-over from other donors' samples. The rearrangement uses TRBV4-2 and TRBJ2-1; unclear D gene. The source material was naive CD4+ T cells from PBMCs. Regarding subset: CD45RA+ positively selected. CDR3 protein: CASSQEGPARRDNEQFF. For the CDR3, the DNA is TGTGCCAGCAGCCAAGAGGGCCCAGCCCGTCGAGACAATGAGCAGTTCTTC.